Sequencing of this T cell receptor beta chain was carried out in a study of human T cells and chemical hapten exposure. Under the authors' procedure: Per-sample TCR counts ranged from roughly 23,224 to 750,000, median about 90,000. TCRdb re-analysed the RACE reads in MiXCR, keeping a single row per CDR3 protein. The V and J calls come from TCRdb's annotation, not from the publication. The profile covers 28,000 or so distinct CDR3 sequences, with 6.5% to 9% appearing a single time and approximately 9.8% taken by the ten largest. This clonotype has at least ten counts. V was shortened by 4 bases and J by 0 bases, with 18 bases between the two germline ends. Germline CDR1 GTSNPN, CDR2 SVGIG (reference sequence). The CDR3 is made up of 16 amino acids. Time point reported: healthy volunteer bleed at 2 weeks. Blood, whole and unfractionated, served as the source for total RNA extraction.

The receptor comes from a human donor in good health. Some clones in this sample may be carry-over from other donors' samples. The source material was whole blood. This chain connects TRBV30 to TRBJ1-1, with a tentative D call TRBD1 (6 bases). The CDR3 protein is CAWKPSTGQMNTEAFF. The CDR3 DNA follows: TGTGCCTGGAAACCTTCGACAGGCCAGATGAACACTGAAGCTTTCTTT.